Presented here are 20 T cell receptor beta chains from one specimen sequenced in a study of identical twins. Via MiXCR, TCRdb re-called the 5' RACE reads, giving one row per CDR3 protein. The sample has about 690,000 distinct CDR3 sequences, approximately 6% seen once. Specimen: naive T cells sorted from blood. The receptors were sampled from a young man in good health.

The chain recombines TRBV12-3 or TRBV12-4 with TRBJ2-3, with D unresolved. The CDR3 consists of 12 residues. V was clipped by 7 bases and J by 0 bases, with 5 bases between them. As DNA, the CDR3 is TGTGCCAGCATCAAGAGCACAGATACGCAGTATTTT. This gives the protein CASIKSTDTQYF.

This clonotype was seen many times. The genes are TRBV20-1 and TRBJ2-1, with 11 bases fitting TRBD2. The CDR3 length is 14 residues. Germline V gene lookup returns CDR1 DFQATT and CDR2 SNEGSKA (reference sequence). V trimming: 4 bases; J trimming: 5 bases; junction bases outside the gene matches: 4. The CDR3 is CSAIAGGPDNEQFF. CDR3 in DNA: TGCAGTGCTATAGCGGGAGGGCCGGACAATGAGCAGTTCTTC.

This clonotype has at least ten counts. The gene calls are TRBV10-3 and TRBJ2-1, with 8 nucleotides matching TRBD2. Germline assignment: CDR1 ENHRY and CDR2 SYGVKD. V trimming: 6 bases; J trimming: 6 bases; junction bases outside the gene matches: 7. The CDR3 has 14 amino acids. The CDR3 coding sequence is TGTGCCATCAGACAGCGGGAGTCAGGCAATGAGCAGTTCTTC. Amino acids: CAIRQRESGNEQFF.

The chain combines TRBV7-8 with TRBJ2-3; 12 bases are a match to TRBD2. The CDR3 loop spans 17 amino acids. Germline V gene data show CDR1 as SGHVS and CDR2 as FQNEAQ. The junction had 9 bases not matched to a gene; V was cut back by 7 bases and J by 1 base. The CDR3 loop reads CASTLGLAGGGTDTQYF. As DNA, the CDR3 is TGTGCCAGCACCCTTGGTCTAGCGGGAGGGGGCACAGATACGCAGTATTTT.

This clonotype was recorded a few times. The V and J genes are TRBV6-5 and TRBJ2-3; 7 positions agree with TRBD2. The germline gives CDR1 MNHEY, CDR2 SVGAGI. Trimming at V came to 0 bases and at J to 4 bases, leaving 7 bases not matched to a gene. This CDR3 has 16 amino acids. The CDR3 DNA is TGTGCCAGCAGTTACTCGAAGACTAGCAGATCAGATACGCAGTATTTT. Amino acids: CASSYSKTSRSDTQYF.

This clonotype appeared a single time. Written as DNA, the CDR3 is TGTGCCAGCAGCTTAGAAGGCAGGGGGCAAGGGTTCCTGAGGGATACCCAGTACTTC. This gives the protein CASSLEGRGQGFLRDTQYF. The V and J genes are TRBV7-6 and TRBJ2-5; TRBD1 matches at 8 bases. CDR3 size: 19 residues. Germline V gene data show CDR1 as SGHVS and CDR2 as FNYEAQ. The V gene end was trimmed by 1 base and the J gene end by 8 bases; junction bases not matched to a gene: 21.

The table lists this clonotype with many counts. The chain is built from TRBV7-9 and TRBJ1-2; tentatively, D is TRBD1 (5 bases). V was cut by 3 bases and J by 8 bases, with 10 bases left in between. This CDR3 has 12 residues. CDR1 and CDR2 from the germline V gene are SEHNR and FQNEAQ (reference sequence). DNA of the CDR3: TGTGCCAGCAGCTTGACAGAGGTCGGCTACACCTTC. It translates to CASSLTEVGYTF.

This clonotype was recorded at least ten times. V is TRBV20-1 and J is TRBJ2-7; D may be TRBD1 (5 bases). The germline gives CDR1 DFQATT, CDR2 SNEGSKA (reference sequence). This CDR3 region has 14 residues. With 0 bases removed from V and 7 bases from J, the gap between germline ends came to 16 bases. Written as DNA, the CDR3 is TGCAGTGCTAGAGATTCAGGGCGCCTGAATGAGCAGTACTTC. Translating it yields CSARDSGRLNEQYF.

The genes are TRBV30 and TRBJ2-1; 10 nucleotides match TRBD2. The CDR3 has 15 residues. The V segment lost 1 base and the J segment 6 bases; nucleotides outside the gene matches: 6. From germline, CDR1 is GTSNPN and CDR2 SVGIG (reference sequence). CDR3 residues: CAWSGSGLAANEQFF. The CDR3 DNA reads as TGTGCCTGGAGTGGTTCCGGACTAGCGGCCAATGAGCAGTTCTTC.

The table lists this clonotype with many counts. This chain joins TRBV5-1 and TRBJ2-1; D may be TRBD2 (5 bases). Germline V gene lookup returns CDR1 SGHRS and CDR2 YFSETQ. V gave up 4 bases and J gave up 2 bases, with 13 bases separating them. The CDR3 extends over 15 amino acids. DNA for the CDR3: TGCGCCAGCAGCCCAATACCGAGGGCCTACAATGAGCAGTTCTTC. This codes for CASSPIPRAYNEQFF.

This clonotype has at least ten counts. The rearrangement links TRBV27 to TRBJ2-4, with a possible D match to TRBD2 (5 bases). The CDR3 loop spans 13 amino acids. V was clipped by 7 bases and J by 9 bases, with 16 bases between them. The V gene's germline CDR1 is MNHEY and CDR2 SMNVEV (reference sequence). The CDR3 DNA sequence: TGTGCCAGCAAGTGGACCGCTGAGGGCATTCAGTACTTC. Translating gives CASKWTAEGIQYF.

In its sample, this clonotype was seen many times. The genes are TRBV5-1 and TRBJ2-3; the D is unclear. V lost 0 bases to trimming and J lost 1 base, with 6 bases between them. The CDR3 is made up of 14 amino acids. The V gene's germline CDR1 is SGHRS and CDR2 YFSETQ. CDR3 nucleotides: TGCGCCAGCAGCTTGGAGGTCGGCACAGATACGCAGTATTTT. This gives the protein CASSLEVGTDTQYF. Filled out from reference TRBV5-1 and TRBJ2-3, the complete variable domain reads KAGVTQTPRYLIKTRGQQVTLSCSPISGHRSVSWYQQTPGQGLQFLFEYFSETQRNKGNFPGRFSGRQFSNSRSEMNVSTLELGDSALYLCASSLEVGTDTQYFGPGTRLTVL.

The V gene is TRBV20-1, the J gene TRBJ2-3; D is ambiguous. V was clipped by 0 bases and J by 6 bases, with 10 bases between them. The CDR3 loop spans 13 amino acids. CDR1 and CDR2 (germline): DFQATT, SNEGSKA (reference sequence). CDR3 protein: CSARDGPYDTQYF. CDR3 DNA: TGCAGTGCTAGAGATGGCCCTTACGATACGCAGTATTTT.

The chain recombines TRBV12-3 or TRBV12-4 with TRBJ2-3; D is unresolved. V was pared by 10 bases and J by 6 bases, with 17 bases between. The CDR3 has 13 amino acids. This CDR3 is CATSQNHMDTQYF. The CDR3 nucleotides are TGTGCCACCTCCCAGAACCATATGGATACGCAGTATTTT.

V usage is TRBV27 and J usage is TRBJ1-2, with D unresolved. The CDR3 contains 14 residues. Between the trimmed V and J ends, which lost 0 bases and 4 bases, there was a span of 9 bases. Germline assignment: CDR1 MNHEY and CDR2 SMNVEV (reference sequence). The CDR3 is CASSLSGGPYGYTF. CDR3 sequence (DNA): TGTGCCAGCAGTTTATCGGGAGGGCCCTATGGCTACACCTTC.

This clonotype was detected ten times or more. The rearrangement links TRBV20-1 to TRBJ2-7; weak D call: TRBD2 (5 bases). The CDR3 length is 13 residues. Germline-derived CDR1 and CDR2 are DFQATT and SNEGSKA (reference sequence). In DNA form, the CDR3 reads TGCAGCGTACTCGGACTGATCCCCTACGAGCAGTACTTC. As protein: CSVLGLIPYEQYF.

This clonotype was recorded at least ten times. The V and J genes are TRBV27 and TRBJ2-7; 11 nucleotides align to TRBD2. The CDR3 is 14 residues long. The ends lost 3 bases at V and 2 bases at J; junction bases unmatched: 0. Germline assignment: CDR1 MNHEY and CDR2 SMNVEV (reference sequence). The CDR3 sequence: CASSFSGRAYEQYF. The DNA for the CDR3 is TGTGCCAGCAGTTTTAGCGGGAGGGCCTACGAGCAGTACTTC.

This clonotype was seen repeatedly, ten times or more. The chain recombines TRBV11-2 with TRBJ2-7, with a weak D call TRBD2 (6 bases). There are 16 residues in the CDR3. Germline CDR1 and CDR2: SGHAT and FQNNGV. The V gene lost 5 bases and the J gene lost 5 bases, with 22 bases spanning the gap. The CDR3 DNA is TGTGCCAGCAGCCCCTTGACCAGAGACGGGGGAGACGAGCAGTACGTC. Translating gives CASSPLTRDGGDEQYV.

This clonotype has at least ten counts. The chain couples TRBV11-2 to TRBJ2-1; 9 bases are a match to TRBD2. The CDR3 has 16 amino acids. V gave up 3 bases and J gave up 5 bases; unmatched junction bases: 8. Germline CDR1 SGHAT, CDR2 FQNNGV. The CDR3 DNA sequence: TGTGCCAGCAGCTTCATCAGGACTAGCGAGAACAATGAGCAGTTCTTC. Translating gives CASSFIRTSENNEQFF.

This clonotype was recorded many times. This chain uses TRBV12-3 or TRBV12-4 with TRBJ2-3; 9 nucleotides line up with TRBD2. The CDR3 length is 16 residues. V dropped 8 bases and J dropped 4; count of bases not matched to a gene: 13. CDR3 DNA sequence: TGTGCCAGCGGGGGGCCGCGGACTAGCGAACCAGATACGCAGTATTTT. Translating gives CASGGPRTSEPDTQYF.